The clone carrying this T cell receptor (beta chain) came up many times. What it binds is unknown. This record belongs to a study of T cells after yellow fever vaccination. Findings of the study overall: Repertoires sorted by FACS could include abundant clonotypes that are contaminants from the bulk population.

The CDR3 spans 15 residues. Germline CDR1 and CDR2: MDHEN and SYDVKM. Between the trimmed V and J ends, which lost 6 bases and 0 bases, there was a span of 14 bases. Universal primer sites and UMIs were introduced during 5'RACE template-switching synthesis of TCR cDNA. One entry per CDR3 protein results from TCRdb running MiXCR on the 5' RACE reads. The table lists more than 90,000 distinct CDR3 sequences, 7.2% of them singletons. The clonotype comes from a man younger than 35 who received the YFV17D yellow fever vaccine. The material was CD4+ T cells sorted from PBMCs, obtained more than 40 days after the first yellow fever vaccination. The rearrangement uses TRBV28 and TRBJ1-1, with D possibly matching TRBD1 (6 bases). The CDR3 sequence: CASRKHRVLNTEAFF. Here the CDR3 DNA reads TGTGCCAGCAGGAAACACAGGGTTCTGAACACTGAAGCTTTCTTT.